The rows below give T cell receptor beta chains drawn from one sample of a study of cytomegalovirus exposure and HLA in healthy donors. TCRdb keeps only in-frame clones here, not all; method: immunoSEQ multiplex PCR. The sample data list 77,000 or so clones. Material for sequencing was PBMCs. These receptors all stem from a young man in good health and CMV-seronegative. CDR3s include the opening cysteine and the closing phenylalanine or tryptophan. Fields, in order: D gene, CDR3 length, V gene, J gene, CDR3 DNA, CDR3 protein. A D gene is named only where the DNA matches it firmly.

TRBD2	16	TRBV30	TRBJ2-3	TGTGCCTGGAGGCAACATAGCGGGAGTTTCTCAGATACGCAGTATTTT	CAWRQHSGSFSDTQYF
.	11	TRBV27	TRBJ1-1	TGTGCCAGCAGTTCCACAGCAGAAGCTTTCTTT	CASSSTAEAFF
TRBD1	13	TRBV7-9	TRBJ1-5	TGTGCCAGCAGCGGGACAGGGGATCAGCCCCAGCATTTT	CASSGTGDQPQHF
TRBD2	15	TRBV5-1	TRBJ2-3	TGCGCCAGCGGCAGATTAGCGGGAGGCCCCGATACGCAGTATTTT	CASGRLAGGPDTQYF
TRBD2	18	TRBV5-5	TRBJ2-1	TGTGCCAGCAGCCTACTAGCGGGAGGAAGCGGTTCATACAATGAGCAGTTCTTC	CASSLLAGGSGSYNEQFF
.	15	TRBV7-2	TRBJ1-5	TGTGCCAGCAGCTTATCGGCCGTGGGCTATCAGCCCCAGCATTTT	CASSLSAVGYQPQHF
.	15	TRBV4-3	TRBJ2-7	TGCGCCAGCAGCCTTGGGACACGTGCCGCCTACGAGCAGTACTTC	CASSLGTRAAYEQYF
.	15	TRBV30	TRBJ2-1	TGTGCCTGGAGTGTAGTTGGCCACCACCACAATGAGCAGTTCTTC	CAWSVVGHHHNEQFF
TRBD2	14	TRBV2	TRBJ2-1	TGTGCCAGCAGGAGCGGGGGCTCCTACAATGAGCAGTTCTTC	CASRSGGSYNEQFF
.	12	TRBV6-6	TRBJ1-1	TGTGCCACCGTAGCCTGGGGAGCTGAAGCTTTCTTT	CATVAWGAEAFF
.	15	TRBV11-1	TRBJ2-1	TGTGCCAGCAGCTCCACAGGTCCATCCTACAATGAGCAGTTCTTC	CASSSTGPSYNEQFF
TRBD2	17	TRBV9	TRBJ2-1	TGTGCCAGCAGCGTCCGGGCCTCTAGCGGGGGTCCCAATGAGCAGTTCTTC	CASSVRASSGGPNEQFF
.	12	TRBV5-1	TRBJ1-1	TGCGCCAGCGGTAGGGGCCACACTGAAGCTTTCTTT	CASGRGHTEAFF
TRBD1	13	TRBV7-3	TRBJ1-1	TGTGCCAACAGATGGACAGGGTTCACTGAAGCTTTCTTT	CANRWTGFTEAFF
.	13	TRBV28	TRBJ1-2	TGTGCCAGCAGCCGTGGACAGACCACTTTCTACACCTTC	CASSRGQTTFYTF
TRBD2	13	TRBV29-1	TRBJ2-7	TGCAGCGTATCGACGGGGACTAGCGGATCGCAGTACTTC	CSVSTGTSGSQYF
.	15	TRBV11-3	TRBJ2-7	TGTGCCAGCAGCTTAGATGGTTCCAGAAACTACGAGCAGTACTTC	CASSLDGSRNYEQYF
.	15	TRBV5-6	TRBJ2-3	TGTGCCAGCAGCTTGGGTGGTAACGGGGCAGATACGCAGTATTTT	CASSLGGNGADTQYF
.	14	TRBV19	TRBJ1-2	TGTGCCAGTACCATCGGGGTAGCTAACTATGGCTACACCTTC	CASTIGVANYGYTF
TRBD1	15	TRBV9	TRBJ2-2	TGTGCCAGCAGCGTTGGGACAGGGAACACCGGGGAGCTGTTTTTT	CASSVGTGNTGELFF
TRBD1	17	TRBV11-2	TRBJ1-6	TGTGCCAGCAGCTCTGGACAGGGGAAAGTGAGAAATTCACCCCTCCACTTT	CASSSGQGKVRNSPLHF
.	18	TRBV4-1	TRBJ1-2	TGCGCCAGCAGCCACAGAATCGGGTATGGGGACACTACATATGGCTACACCTTC	CASSHRIGYGDTTYGYTF
.	14	TRBV7-3	TRBJ2-5	TGTGCCAGCAGCCACTCAGGGGGGACAGAGACCCAGTACTTC	CASSHSGGTETQYF
.	16	TRBV29-1	TRBJ2-2	TGCAGCGTTGAAGAGACGGCGGAGCCGAACACCGGGGAGCTGTTTTTT	CSVEETAEPNTGELFF
.	11	TRBV29-1	TRBJ1-1	TGCAGCGTATACGGGGACACTGAAGCTTTCTTT	CSVYGDTEAFF
TRBD1	15	TRBV4-3	TRBJ1-5	TGCGCCAGCAGCCGGAACCGGGACAGGATAGATGCCCAGCATTTT	CASSRNRDRIDAQHF
TRBD2	16	TRBV19	TRBJ2-2	TGTGCCAGTAGTATAGAACTAGCGGCAAACACCGGGGAGCTGTTTTTT	CASSIELAANTGELFF
.	14	TRBV4-2	TRBJ2-7	TGTGCCAGCAGCCAAGTATTGGCCTCCTACGAGCAGTACTTC	CASSQVLASYEQYF
TRBD1	16	TRBV7-8	TRBJ2-1	TGTGCCAGCAGCTCCCTGACTTGGACAGGGCTCGATGAGCAGTTCTTC	CASSSLTWTGLDEQFF
TRBD1	15	TRBV5-6	TRBJ2-1	TGTGCCAGCAGCTTACCGGGACAGGGGTACAATGAGCAGTTCTTC	CASSLPGQGYNEQFF
.	14	TRBV5-4	TRBJ1-6	TGTGCCAGCAGCCGGGACAATCATAATTCACCCCTCCACTTT	CASSRDNHNSPLHF
.	14	TRBV6-6	TRBJ2-7	TGTGCCAGCAGTTACTCCGGGACTTCCTACGAGCAGTACTTC	CASSYSGTSYEQYF
.	13	TRBV5-1	TRBJ2-2	TGCGCCAGCAGCGGAGGGTACACCGGGGAGCTGTTTTTT	CASSGGYTGELFF
TRBD2	15	TRBV6-4	TRBJ2-1	TGTGCCAGCAAGGGACTAGCGGCAGGTAGTGGTGAGCAGTTCTTC	CASKGLAAGSGEQFF
TRBD2	14	TRBV18	TRBJ2-5	TGTGCCAGCTCACCACGGGGGGGCCAAGAGACCCAGTACTTC	CASSPRGGQETQYF
.	14	TRBV4-1	TRBJ2-7	TGCGCCAGCAGCATGGACAGTGTTTCCTACGAGCAGTACTTC	CASSMDSVSYEQYF
.	13	TRBV4-1	TRBJ1-5	TGCGCCAGCAGCCAAGAGAGGCATCAGCCCCAGCATTTT	CASSQERHQPQHF
TRBD2	18	TRBV7-3	TRBJ2-3	TGTGCCAGCAGCTTAATCCCGACTAGCGGGGGGGCCCCAGATACGCAGTATTTT	CASSLIPTSGGAPDTQYF
TRBD2	16	TRBV15	TRBJ2-7	TGTGCCACCAGCAGAGATTATGCGGGAGAAGCCTACGAGCAGTACTTC	CATSRDYAGEAYEQYF
.	13	TRBV7-9	TRBJ2-7	TGTGCCAGCAGCTCCCCCAGCTCCTACGAGCAGTACTTC	CASSSPSSYEQYF
TRBD1	16	TRBV7-3	TRBJ2-1	TGTGCCAGCAGACTCCGGGACAGCAGCTCCTACAATGAGCAGTTCTTC	CASRLRDSSSYNEQFF
.	16	TRBV11-3	TRBJ2-7	TGTGCCAGCAGCCCGACCTTTATGGGGGCCGTATACGAGCAGTACTTC	CASSPTFMGAVYEQYF
TRBD2	15	TRBV5-1	TRBJ2-3	TGCGCCAGCAGCTTCGCTAGCGGGGGTACAGATACGCAGTATTTT	CASSFASGGTDTQYF
.	13	TRBV11-2	TRBJ2-5	TGTGCCAGCAGGACACCCGCCCAAGAGACCCAGTACTTC	CASRTPAQETQYF
.	14	TRBV7-2	TRBJ1-2	TGTGCCAGCAGCCCGGACAGAATCAACTATGGCTACACCTTC	CASSPDRINYGYTF
.	14	TRBV9	TRBJ1-2	TGTGCCAGCAGCGTAGATCGGGGGAACTATGGCTACACCTTC	CASSVDRGNYGYTF
TRBD1	15	TRBV10-3	TRBJ1-1	TGTGCCATCAGTACCGGGACAGCCCGGAACACTGAAGCTTTCTTT	CAISTGTARNTEAFF
.	11	TRBV7-2	TRBJ2-2	TGTGCCAGCCAGGTCACCGGGGAGCTGTTTTTT	CASQVTGELFF
.	14	TRBV5-1	TRBJ1-1	TGCGCCAGCAGCTTGGGGCCCGGGGGGACTGAAGCTTTCTTT	CASSLGPGGTEAFF
.	15	TRBV6-5	TRBJ2-7	TGCGCCAGCAGTTACGTTAAGGACAGCTCCTACGAGCAGTACTTC	CASSYVKDSSYEQYF
.	13	TRBV2	TRBJ2-7	TGTGCCAGCAGCGTCTCGTTGTACTACGAGCAGTACTTC	CASSVSLYYEQYF
.	14	TRBV11-3	TRBJ1-1	TGTGCCAGCAGCTTAGGGGTCGGTGGAGGGGAGGCTTTCTTT	CASSLGVGGGEAFF
.	13	TRBV5-1	TRBJ2-3	TGCGCCAGCAGCTTGGGCCCCGAGGATACGCAGTATTTT	CASSLGPEDTQYF
.	16	TRBV2	TRBJ1-1	TGTGCCAGCAAGGACGATTTCTGGGGGGAGAACACTGAAGCTTTCTTT	CASKDDFWGENTEAFF
.	13	TRBV28	TRBJ1-1	TGTGCCACCAAAGTTACCTGGAGGGCTGAAGCTTTCTTT	CATKVTWRAEAFF
TRBD2	15	TRBV10-3	TRBJ2-1	TGTGCCATCAGTGAGGGGACTAGCGAATACAATGAGCAGTTCTTC	CAISEGTSEYNEQFF
TRBD1	14	TRBV9	TRBJ2-7	TGTGCCAGCAGCCCACGACAGGGGGCCTACGAGCAGTACTTC	CASSPRQGAYEQYF